This entry is about one TCR beta chain. Its cognate antigen is unknown. The data stem from a study of cytotoxic CD8 clonotypes in ibrutinib-treated CLL. Study-level results: The clonality rise at ibrutinib response reflected private clonotype expansion.

Cryopreserved PBMCs supplied approximately 2 micrograms of genomic DNA for TCR beta libraries. TCRdb keeps only in-frame clones here, not all; method: immunoSEQ multiplex PCR. The repertoire holds about 40,000 clones, with about 65% as singletons. The V and J ends lost 5 bases and 3 bases, in that order; junction bases with no gene match: 16. This CDR3 is built from 18 residues. Germline values: CDR1 SGDLS, CDR2 YYNGEE. The rearrangement uses TRBV9 and TRBJ2-3; the match to TRBD1 covers 9 bases. The sequence was obtained from a human donor with chronic lymphocytic leukemia. The sequenced sample was PBMCs, obtained at disease progression, from a patient treated with ibrutinib. CDR3 amino acids: CASRKTGTGLLMTDTQYF. CDR3 DNA sequence: TGTGCCAGCAGGAAGACCGGGACAGGGTTACTAATGACAGATACGCAGTATTTT.